The sequence of this TCR beta chain was determined in a study of vaccination and CD4 T cells after COVID-19. The Oncomine TCR Beta short-read assay was applied to DNA of cultured CD4+ T cells. TCRdb recomputed calls from the PCR reads with MiXCR, one row per CDR3 protein. The table includes about 18,000 distinct CDR3 sequences, about 77% detected once. About this clonotype: Its specificity is not known.

The CDR3 is 15 residues long. Germline CDR1 DFQATT, CDR2 SNEGSKA (reference sequence). The V gene lost 0 bases and the J gene lost 6 bases, with 16 bases spanning the gap. This sample's treatment: approximately nine-day PBMC culture with coronavirus spike peptide pools or control peptides (ViraFEST assay). The starting material was CD4+ T cells from blood, cultured in vitro, obtained after SARS-CoV-2 vaccination. V is TRBV20-1 and J is TRBJ2-3; D is perhaps TRBD1 or TRBD2 (5 bases each). This clonotype was sampled from a human donor who received a COVID-19 vaccine. The CDR3 coding sequence is TGCAGTGCTAGAGACGGGACCGGGGCCGAGGATACGCAGTATTTT. Encoded protein: CSARDGTGAEDTQYF.